Listed below are T cell receptor beta chains from one sample, sequenced in a study of T cells after somatic rescue of genetic block. Profiling relied on immunoSEQ multiplex PCR, and the TCRdb table lists in-frame clones only, not all of them. This sample has several thousand clones, with around 86% found just once. The source material was peripheral blood mononuclear cells (PBMCs). Receptors originate from a boy aged 5-17 years. Each CDR3 is given with its conserved first and last residue. The D gene is left open where the match is weak. Where a row states a size, it is once, few, many or the class of an expanded clone; other rows omit it.

J	D	V	size	length	CDR3	DNA
TRBJ1-5	TRBD1	TRBV10-3	.	15	CAIDPTGASNQPQHF	TGTGCCATCGACCCGACAGGGGCGAGCAATCAGCCCCAGCATTTT
TRBJ1-1	.	TRBV27	.	14	CASSLNLMNTEAFF	TGTGCCAGCAGTTTAAACCTAATGAACACTGAAGCTTTCTTT
TRBJ2-7	TRBD1	TRBV4-2	.	15	CASSQEGTGVHEQYF	TGTGCCAGCAGCCAAGAAGGGACAGGAGTCCACGAGCAGTACTTC
TRBJ1-2	.	TRBV29-1	.	13	CSVAQGGPYGYTF	TGCAGCGTTGCTCAGGGTGGCCCCTATGGCTACACCTTC
TRBJ1-2	TRBD1	TRBV27	.	15	CASSLGTGGAYGYTF	TGTGCCAGCAGTTTGGGGACAGGGGGTGCATATGGCTACACCTTC
TRBJ2-1	TRBD2	TRBV7-3	.	15	CASSPGLGSYNEQFF	TGTGCCAGCAGCCCCGGACTAGGCTCCTACAATGAGCAGTTCTTC
TRBJ1-4	.	TRBV5-4	.	14	CASSATSTNEKLFF	TGTGCCAGCAGTGCGACCTCAACTAATGAAAAACTGTTTTTT
TRBJ1-3	.	TRBV9	.	17	CASSVEGTETPGNTIYF	TGTGCCAGCAGCGTAGAAGGAACTGAGACCCCTGGAAACACCATATATTTT
TRBJ2-5	TRBD2	TRBV5-1	few	18	CASSLGGLAGGTQETQYF	TGCGCCAGCAGCTTAGGTGGGCTAGCGGGGGGGACTCAAGAGACCCAGTACTTC
TRBJ2-5	TRBD1	TRBV4-2	.	15	CASSQGGTGEETQYF	TGTGCCAGCAGCCAAGGTGGAACAGGGGAGGAGACCCAGTACTTC
TRBJ2-3	.	TRBV15	.	15	CATRDGKRITDTQYF	TGTGCCACCAGAGACGGAAAGCGGATCACAGATACGCAGTATTTT
TRBJ2-5	.	TRBV6-5	.	14	CASSYLGGQETQYF	TGTGCCAGCAGTTACCTTGGCGGTCAAGAGACCCAGTACTTC
TRBJ1-6	.	TRBV29-1	few	12	CASGSYNSPLHF	TGCGCCTCTGGATCCTATAATTCACCCCTCCACTTT
TRBJ2-1	TRBD1	TRBV15	.	16	CATSRWGQGPYNEQFF	TGTGCCACCAGCAGATGGGGACAGGGGCCCTACAATGAGCAGTTCTTC
TRBJ1-1	.	TRBV7-2	.	18	CASSSSTGLVLSHTEAFF	TGTGCCAGCAGCTCTTCAACGGGACTTGTCTTGTCACACACTGAAGCTTTCTTT
TRBJ1-5	.	TRBV29-1	few	14	CSALVGDGNQPQHF	TGCAGCGCCCTAGTAGGGGATGGCAATCAGCCCCAGCATTTT
TRBJ2-2	TRBD1	TRBV28	.	18	CASNGSPGTGKVTGELFF	TGTGCCAGCAATGGTTCGCCCGGGACAGGAAAGGTCACCGGGGAGCTGTTTTTT
TRBJ1-2	TRBD1	TRBV7-3	.	14	CASNFDREDYGYTF	TGTGCCAGCAACTTTGACAGGGAGGACTATGGCTACACCTTC
TRBJ1-2	.	TRBV5-5	few	16	CASSAEVVRQGYGYTF	TGTGCCAGCAGCGCGGAGGTGGTCCGGCAGGGCTATGGCTACACCTTC
TRBJ1-2	TRBD1	TRBV5-1	.	14	CASSPGTGVNGYTF	TGCGCCAGCAGCCCGGGGACAGGGGTGAATGGCTACACCTTC
TRBJ2-7	TRBD1	TRBV11-2	.	16	CASSLVGSGGNYEQYF	TGTGCCAGCAGCTTAGTGGGTTCAGGGGGCAACTACGAGCAGTACTTC
TRBJ2-2	.	TRBV25-1	.	13	CASSPPGTGELFF	TGTGCCAGCAGTCCCCCAGGGACCGGGGAGCTGTTTTTT
TRBJ2-7	.	TRBV18	.	13	CASSPGDPSEQYF	TGTGCCAGCTCACCAGGGGATCCCTCCGAGCAGTACTTC
TRBJ1-5	.	TRBV19	once	15	CASSMGQPVNQPQHF	TGTGCCAGTAGTATGGGGCAGCCCGTCAATCAGCCCCAGCATTTT
TRBJ2-1	TRBD2	TRBV27	.	20	CASSANPGLAGRGSYNEQFF	TGTGCCAGCAGTGCCAACCCGGGACTAGCGGGAAGGGGCTCCTACAATGAGCAGTTCTTC
TRBJ2-7	TRBD2	TRBV5-1	.	16	CASSPGLAGPFGEQYF	TGCGCCAGCAGCCCGGGACTAGCGGGACCCTTCGGCGAGCAGTACTTC
TRBJ2-1	.	TRBV29-1	.	13	CSVVRGSYNEQFF	TGCAGCGTTGTACGGGGGTCCTACAATGAGCAGTTCTTC
TRBJ2-2	.	TRBV7-3	.	11	CASRSAGELFF	TGTGCCAGCAGGTCGGCCGGGGAGCTGTTTTTT
TRBJ2-6	TRBD1	TRBV5-6	.	19	CASSLRGTGSFSGANVLTF	TGTGCCAGCAGCTTGCGGGGGACAGGGTCCTTCTCTGGGGCCAACGTCCTGACTTTC
TRBJ2-7	.	TRBV11-2	.	14	CASSPGGNLGEQYF	TGTGCCAGCAGCCCAGGAGGCAACCTTGGGGAGCAGTACTTC
TRBJ2-3	.	TRBV10-3	.	14	CATVRDPPSDTQYF	TGTGCCACCGTCCGGGACCCGCCTTCGGATACGCAGTATTTT
TRBJ2-7	.	TRBV4-3	.	17	CASSQGFGGALSYEQYF	TGCGCCAGCAGCCAAGGGTTCGGGGGAGCCCTCTCCTACGAGCAGTACTTC
TRBJ1-1	TRBD1	TRBV19	medium-sized	15	CASSQRQGVNTEAFF	TGTGCCAGTAGCCAACGACAGGGGGTTAACACTGAAGCTTTCTTT
TRBJ1-5	.	TRBV7-9	few	15	CASSSTGKKDQPQHF	TGTGCCAGCAGCTCTACAGGGAAGAAGGATCAGCCCCAGCATTTT
TRBJ2-7	.	TRBV18	.	13	CASSQTTGYEQYF	TGTGCCAGCTCTCAAACGACAGGCTACGAGCAGTACTTC
TRBJ1-2	TRBD1	TRBV28	.	13	CASRETGGYGYTF	TGTGCCAGCAGGGAGACAGGGGGTTATGGCTACACCTTC
TRBJ1-2	.	TRBV11-3	once	18	CASSLVGLAGAGIYGYTF	TGTGCCAGCAGCTTAGTGGGGCTGGCAGGGGCCGGGATCTATGGCTACACCTTC
TRBJ2-4	.	TRBV21-1	.	16	CASSKATQLAKNIQYF	TGTGCCAGCAGTAAAGCCACCCAGTTAGCCAAAAACATTCAGTACTTC
TRBJ1-4	.	TRBV29-1	.	13	CSVVVGGNEKLFF	TGCAGCGTTGTTGTTGGGGGTAATGAAAAACTGTTTTTT